A single sample is the source of the 20 T cell receptor beta chains below, sequenced in a study of OX40 agonist ivuxolimab in advanced cancers. Sequenced by immunoSEQ multiplex PCR; TCRdb stores in-frame clones only, minus some. The sample has 55,000 to 70,000 clones, about 88% seen once. Sample: CD4+ or CD8+ T cells sorted from blood, taken in a trial of the OX40 agonist ivuxolimab. Receptor source: an adult with an advanced solid tumor such as melanoma, head and neck, liver or kidney cancer.

J is TRBJ1-3 and V is TRBV5-1, with D maybe TRBD1 (5 bases). CDR1 is SGHRS and CDR2 is YFSETQ in the germline V gene. This CDR3 is built from 16 residues. Trimming took off 0 bases at V and 0 bases at J, with 10 bases between the two ends. The chain's CDR3 is CASSLEGPNSGNTIYF. CDR3 bases: TGCGCCAGCAGCTTGGAGGGGCCAAACTCTGGAAACACCATATATTTT.

The chain couples TRBV11-2 to TRBJ2-2; either TRBD1 or TRBD2 may fit D (5 bases each). From germline, CDR1 is SGHAT and CDR2 FQNNGV. The CDR3 is 15 residues long. V was pared by 6 bases and J by 0 bases, with 11 bases between. For the CDR3, the DNA is TGTGCCAGCAGAAGGGACGGTGCGAACACCGGGGAGCTGTTTTTT. It yields the protein CASRRDGANTGELFF. Looking up the rest from reference TRBV11-2 and TRBJ2-2 gives the full variable domain: EAGVAQSPRYKIIEKRQSVAFWCNPISGHATLYWYQQILGQGPKLLIQFQNNGVVDDSQLPKDRFSAERLKGVDSTLKIQPAKLEDSAVYLCASRRDGANTGELFFGEGSRLTVL.

A single count supports this clone. The V gene is TRBV11-2, the J gene TRBJ2-7; D is unresolved. CDR1 and CDR2 (germline): SGHAT, FQNNGV. The CDR3 has 16 residues. Trimming took off 1 base at V and 0 bases at J, with 13 bases between the two ends. The CDR3 nucleotides are TGTGCCAGCAGCTTAGTAGATACAGCTAGCTCCTACGAGCAGTACTTC. This codes for CASSLVDTASSYEQYF.

The V gene is TRBV11-2, the J gene TRBJ2-7, with TRBD1 as a possible D gene (5 bases). CDR3 size: 15 residues. Per germline, CDR1 SGHAT and CDR2 FQNNGV. With 5 bases removed from V and 3 bases from J, the gap between germline ends came to 17 bases. The CDR3: CASSLLPGPNYEQYF. The CDR3 region has the DNA TGTGCCAGCAGCCTACTTCCAGGGCCGAACTACGAGCAGTACTTC.

The chain carries TRBV18 and TRBJ2-7, with 9 bases matching TRBD2. V dropped 5 bases and J dropped 3; count of bases not matched to a gene: 5. The CDR3 contains 14 residues. Germline CDR1 is KGHSH and CDR2 is LQKENI. CDR3 amino acids: CASSSASGNYEQYF. The CDR3 DNA reads TGTGCCAGCTCATCCGCTAGCGGGAACTACGAGCAGTACTTC.

The rearrangement uses TRBV19 and TRBJ1-3, with D possibly being TRBD1 (5 bases). V was trimmed by 6 bases and J by 2 bases, leaving 14 bases between them. From germline, CDR1 is LNHDA and CDR2 SQIVND (reference sequence). CDR3 length: 15 amino acids. The CDR3 DNA reads TGTGCCAGTAGGAAGCCCGGGACGGCTGGAAACACCATATATTTT. Translating gives CASRKPGTAGNTIYF.

The J gene is TRBJ2-7, the V gene TRBV5-6, with no clear D. In germline, CDR1 is SGHDT, CDR2 YYEEEE. The CDR3 totals 13 residues. Deletions cut 1 base from V and 3 bases from J, with 8 bases between. CDR3 region: CASSLKGSYEQYF. CDR3 DNA sequence: TGTGCCAGCAGCTTGAAAGGTAGCTACGAGCAGTACTTC.

In DNA, the CDR3 is TGTGCCAGTAGGGACCCGGGGACGGGAAGCACTGAAGCTTTCTTT. Translated, it gives CASRDPGTGSTEAFF. This sequence joins TRBV19 and TRBJ1-1; perhaps TRBD1 as D (5 bases). Germline V gives CDR1 LNHDA, CDR2 SQIVND (reference sequence). V dropped 6 bases and J dropped 4 bases, with 18 bases sitting between them. The CDR3 contains 15 residues.

The V and J genes are TRBV7-8 and TRBJ1-6; perhaps TRBD1 as D (6 bases). The CDR3 is 15 amino acids. V was pared by 6 bases and J by 4 bases, with 13 bases between. CDR1 and CDR2 from the germline V gene are SGHVS and FQNEAQ. The CDR3 is CASSFTGTYNSPLHF. CDR3 nucleotides: TGTGCCAGCAGTTTTACAGGGACATATAATTCACCCCTCCACTTT. The whole variable domain, remainder taken from reference TRBV7-8 and TRBJ1-6, is GAGVSQSPRYKVAKRGQDVALRCDPISGHVSLFWYQQALGQGPEFLTYFQNEAQLDKSGLPSDRFFAERPEGSVSTLKIQRTQQEDSAVYLCASSFTGTYNSPLHFGNGTRLTVT.

V is TRBV5-6 and J is TRBJ1-2, with 7 positions matching TRBD1. After removal of 0 bases from V and 4 bases from J, the junction contained 12 bases not matched to a gene. CDR1 SGHDT and CDR2 YYEEEE come from the germline V gene. This CDR3 has 17 amino acids. The CDR3 spells CASSLEGARRWIYGYTF. CDR3 bases: TGTGCCAGCAGCTTGGAGGGGGCCCGTCGGTGGATCTATGGCTACACCTTC.

This sequence joins TRBV12-5 and TRBJ2-7; no reliable D call. The CDR3 sequence is 14 residues long. Trimming removed 2 bases from V and 3 bases from J, with 11 bases in between. Germline lookup yields CDR1 LGHNT and CDR2 FRNRAP. In DNA form, the CDR3 reads TGTGCTAGTGGTTTGAGCACTTTGGGCTACGAGCAGTACTTC. Its translation is CASGLSTLGYEQYF.

This clone was recorded only once. The genes are TRBV29-1 and TRBJ2-2, with D maybe TRBD2 (6 bases). Germline V lookup: CDR1 SQVTM, CDR2 ANQGSEA. The length of the CDR3 is 14 residues. Between the trimmed V and J ends, which lost 7 bases and 5 bases, there was a span of 17 bases. CDR3 residues: CSARRGENTGELFF. The CDR3 nucleotides are TGCAGCGCACGGAGGGGCGAGAATACCGGGGAGCTGTTTTTT.

The CDR3 spells CASSIINRGRVAGNTIYF. The DNA for the CDR3 is TGTGCCAGTAGTATCATAAACCGGGGCCGTGTCGCTGGAAACACCATATATTTT. The chain couples TRBV19 to TRBJ1-3; a possible D gene is TRBD1 (5 bases). Trimming removed 3 bases from V and 2 bases from J, with 20 bases in between. The CDR3 contains 18 residues. Per germline, CDR1 LNHDA and CDR2 SQIVND (reference sequence). The complete variable domain, with remaining parts taken from reference TRBV19 and TRBJ1-3, reads DGGITQSPKYLFRKEGQNVTLSCEQNLNHDAMYWYRQDPGQGLRLIYYSQIVNDFQKGDIAEGYSVSREKKESFPLTVTSAQKNPTAFYLCASSIINRGRVAGNTIYFGEGSWLTVV.

The chain carries TRBV2 and TRBJ1-2; D not certain. Trimming stripped 5 bases from V and 2 bases from J, with 3 bases between. The CDR3 runs 11 residues. CDR1 SNHLY and CDR2 FYNNEI come from the germline V gene. CDR3 DNA sequence: TGTGCCAGCAGTCAAAACTATGGCTACACCTTC. As protein: CASSQNYGYTF.

The gene calls are TRBV18 and TRBJ1-6; 7 bases align to TRBD1. V shed 3 bases and J 9 bases; nucleotides not matched to a gene: 11. Germline V gene lookup returns CDR1 KGHSH and CDR2 LQKENI. This CDR3 contains 16 residues. The CDR3 is CASSPGTVVFGSPLHF. Written as DNA, the CDR3 is TGTGCCAGCTCACCCGGGACAGTTGTTTTTGGTTCACCCCTCCACTTT.

The chain links TRBV7-9 to TRBJ1-1, with 9 bases matching TRBD1. This CDR3 has 14 amino acids. V was pared by 5 bases and J by 3 bases, with 4 bases of the junction left unmatched. Germline CDR1 is SEHNR and CDR2 is FQNEAQ (reference sequence). CDR3 amino acids: CASSRRQGDTEAFF. The CDR3 region has the DNA TGTGCCAGCAGCCGGAGACAGGGGGACACTGAAGCTTTCTTT.

A single count supports this clone. The chain links TRBV16 to TRBJ2-3, with 8 bases identical to TRBD2. This CDR3 has 15 residues. The V and J ends lost 7 bases and 5 bases, in that order; junction bases with no gene match: 11. CDR1 and CDR2 from the germline V gene are KGHSY and FQNENV. CDR3: CASTPGGGSKDTQYF. The CDR3 DNA reads as TGTGCCAGCACCCCGGGAGGGGGGAGTAAAGATACGCAGTATTTT.

This clone was observed a single time. J is TRBJ2-1 and V is TRBV6-1; tentative D call: TRBD2 (5 bases). The CDR3 runs 13 residues. The V gene's germline CDR1 is MNHNS and CDR2 SASEGT. Trimming pared 10 bases from V and 4 bases from J, leaving 14 bases between. Written as DNA, the CDR3 is TGTGCCACGCATAGCAGGAGGTACAATGAGCAGTTCTTC. Protein product: CATHSRRYNEQFF.

CDR3 DNA sequence: TGTGCCAGCAGCTTCTCAACCGGGACGGGGAATCAGCCCCAGCATTTT. Residues: CASSFSTGTGNQPQHF. The chain carries TRBV7-8 and TRBJ1-5; possible D gene TRBD1, 5 bases. The CDR3 is 16 residues long. The germline V gene has CDR1 SGHVS and CDR2 FQNEAQ. Trimming stripped 3 bases from V and 4 bases from J, with 16 bases between.

This rearrangement joins TRBV18 to TRBJ2-3; D possibly corresponds to TRBD2 (6 bases). CDR3 length equals 14 residues. Trimming removed 6 bases at V and 2 bases at J, with 12 bases between. Germline V gene data show CDR1 as KGHSH and CDR2 as LQKENI. CDR3 residues: CASSPGLNTDTQYF. CDR3 coding DNA: TGTGCCAGCTCCCCGGGACTCAACACAGATACGCAGTATTTT.